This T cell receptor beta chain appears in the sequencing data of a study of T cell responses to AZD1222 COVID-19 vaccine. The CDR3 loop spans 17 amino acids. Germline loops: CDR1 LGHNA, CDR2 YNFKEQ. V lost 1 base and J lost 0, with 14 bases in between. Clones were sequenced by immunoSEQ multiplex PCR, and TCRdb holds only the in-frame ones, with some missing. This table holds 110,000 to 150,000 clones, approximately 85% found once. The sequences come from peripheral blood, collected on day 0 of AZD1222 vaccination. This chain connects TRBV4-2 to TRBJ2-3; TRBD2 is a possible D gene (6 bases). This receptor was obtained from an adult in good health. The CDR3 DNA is TGTGCCAGCAGCCAAGCGGGAGCATCCCAAAGCACAGATACGCAGTATTTT. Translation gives CASSQAGASQSTDTQYF.